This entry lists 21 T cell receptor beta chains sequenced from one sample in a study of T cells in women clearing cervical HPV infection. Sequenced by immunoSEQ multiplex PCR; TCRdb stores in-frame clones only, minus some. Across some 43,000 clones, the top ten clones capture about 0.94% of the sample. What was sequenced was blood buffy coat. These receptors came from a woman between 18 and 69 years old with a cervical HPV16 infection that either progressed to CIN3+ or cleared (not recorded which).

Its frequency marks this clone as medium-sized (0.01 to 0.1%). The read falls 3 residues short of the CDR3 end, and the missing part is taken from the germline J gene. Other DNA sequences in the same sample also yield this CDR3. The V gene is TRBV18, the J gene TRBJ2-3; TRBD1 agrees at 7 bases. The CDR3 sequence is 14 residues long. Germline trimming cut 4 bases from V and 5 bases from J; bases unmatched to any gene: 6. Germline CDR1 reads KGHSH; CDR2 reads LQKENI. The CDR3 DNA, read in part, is TGTGCCAGCTCACGAAACGACAGGGTAGATACG. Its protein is CASSRNDRVDT. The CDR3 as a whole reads CASSRNDRVDTQYF.

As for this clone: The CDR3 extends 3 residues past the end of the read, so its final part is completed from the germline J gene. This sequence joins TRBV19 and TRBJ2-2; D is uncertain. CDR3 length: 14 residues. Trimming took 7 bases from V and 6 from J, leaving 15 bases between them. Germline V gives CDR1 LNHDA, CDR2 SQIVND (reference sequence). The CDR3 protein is CASNWQTGSGELFF. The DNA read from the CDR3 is TGTGCCAGTAACTGGCAGACCGGGTCCGGGGAG.

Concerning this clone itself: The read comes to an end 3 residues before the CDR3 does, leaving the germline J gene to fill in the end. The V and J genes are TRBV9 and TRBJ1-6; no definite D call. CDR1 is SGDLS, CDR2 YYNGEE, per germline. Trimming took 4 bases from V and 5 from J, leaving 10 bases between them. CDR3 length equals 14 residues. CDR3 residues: CASSKQRNNSPLHF. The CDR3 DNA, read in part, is TGTGCCAGCAGCAAACAGAGAAATAATTCACCC.

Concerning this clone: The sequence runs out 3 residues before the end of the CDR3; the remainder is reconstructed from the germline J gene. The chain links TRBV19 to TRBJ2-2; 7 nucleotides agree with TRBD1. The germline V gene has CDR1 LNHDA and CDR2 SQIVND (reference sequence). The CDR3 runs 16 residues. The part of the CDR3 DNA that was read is TGTGCCAGTAGTGTTACAGGGGATGATCACAATGAAAAG. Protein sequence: CASSVTGDDHNEK. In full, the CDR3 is CASSVTGDDHNEKLFF.

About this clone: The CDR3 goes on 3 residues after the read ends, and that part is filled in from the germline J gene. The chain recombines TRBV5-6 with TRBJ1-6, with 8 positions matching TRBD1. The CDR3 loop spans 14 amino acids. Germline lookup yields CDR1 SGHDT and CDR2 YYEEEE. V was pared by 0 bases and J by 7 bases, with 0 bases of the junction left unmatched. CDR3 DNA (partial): TGTGCCAGCAGCTTGGGGACAGGGAATTCACCC. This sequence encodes CASSLGTGNSP. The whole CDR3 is CASSLGTGNSPLHF.

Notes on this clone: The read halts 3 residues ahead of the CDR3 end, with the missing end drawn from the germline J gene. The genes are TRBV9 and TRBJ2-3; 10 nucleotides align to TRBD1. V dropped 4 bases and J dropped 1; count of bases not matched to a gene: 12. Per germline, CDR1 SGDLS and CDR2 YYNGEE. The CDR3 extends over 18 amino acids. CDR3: CASSPRQGANVGTDTQYF. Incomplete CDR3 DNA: TGTGCCAGCAGCCCGAGACAGGGGGCGAATGTAGGCACAGATACG.

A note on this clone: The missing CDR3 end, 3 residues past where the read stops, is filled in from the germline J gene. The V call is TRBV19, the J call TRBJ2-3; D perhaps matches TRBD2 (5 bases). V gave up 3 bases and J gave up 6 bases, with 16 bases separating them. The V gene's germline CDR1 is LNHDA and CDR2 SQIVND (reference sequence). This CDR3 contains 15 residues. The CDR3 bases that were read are TGTGCCAGTAGTATGCAGCCGGGGTTACTCGATACG. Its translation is CASSMQPGLLDT. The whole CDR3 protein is CASSMQPGLLDTQYF.

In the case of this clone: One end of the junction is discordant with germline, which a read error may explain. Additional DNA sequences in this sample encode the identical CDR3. The CDR3 protein is CASSSPGGNYGYTF. Partial CDR3 DNA: TGCGCCAGCAGCTCCCCAGGCGGGAACTATGGA. The chain joins TRBV5-1 to TRBJ1-2; D gene uncertain. The observed sequence ends 3 residues before the CDR3 terminus, with the missing tail filled in from the germline J gene. CDR3 length: 14 residues. Germline CDR1 is SGHRS and CDR2 is YFSETQ.

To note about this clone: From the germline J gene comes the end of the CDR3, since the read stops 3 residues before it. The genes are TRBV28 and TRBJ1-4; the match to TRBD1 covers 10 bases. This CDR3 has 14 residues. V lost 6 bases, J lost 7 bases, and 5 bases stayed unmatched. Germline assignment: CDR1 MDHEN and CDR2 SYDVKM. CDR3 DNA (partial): TGTGCCAGCAGACCTGACAGGGGGCTTGAAAAA. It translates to CASRPDRGLEK. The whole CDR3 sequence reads CASRPDRGLEKLFF.

The sequenced CDR3 bases are TGCGCCAGCAGTTTTACGACCGGGACAGGGGACACCGGGGAG. Protein product: CASSFTTGTGDTGE. The entire CDR3 is CASSFTTGTGDTGELFF. The chain joins TRBV5-1 to TRBJ2-2; 10 positions match TRBD1. The sequenced fragment ends 3 residues before the CDR3 boundary, so the rest is inferred from the germline J gene. Germline loops: CDR1 SGHRS, CDR2 YFSETQ. The CDR3 is 17 residues long. V was pared by 5 bases and J by 3 bases, with 10 bases of the junction left unmatched.

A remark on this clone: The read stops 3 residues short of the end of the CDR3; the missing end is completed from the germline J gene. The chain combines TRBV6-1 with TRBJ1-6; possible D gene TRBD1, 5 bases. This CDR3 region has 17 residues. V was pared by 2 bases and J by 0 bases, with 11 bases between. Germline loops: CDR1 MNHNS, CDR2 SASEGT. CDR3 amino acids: CASSERPGGSYNSPLHF. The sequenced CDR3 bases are TGTGCCAGCAGTGAAAGACCCGGGGGCTCCTATAATTCACCC.

The sequenced CDR3 bases are TGCAGCCTTCAACAGGAAAAGGGGATTTATGGC. Its translation: CSLQQEKGIYG. The whole CDR3 sequence is CSLQQEKGIYGYTF. The chain combines TRBV29-1 with TRBJ1-2, with D perhaps TRBD1 (5 bases). With the read ending 3 residues before the CDR3 end, the germline J gene is used to fill in that end. Between the trimmed V and J ends, which lost 8 bases and 5 bases, there was a span of 21 bases. CDR3 length: 14 amino acids. In germline, CDR1 is SQVTM, CDR2 ANQGSEA. Full variable domain (remainder filled in from reference TRBV29-1 and TRBJ1-2): SAVISQKPSRDICQRGTSLTIQCQVDSQVTMMFWYRQQPGQSLTLIATANQGSEATYESGFVIDKFPISRPNLTFSTLTVSNMSPEDSSIYLCSLQQEKGIYGYTFGSGTRLTVV.

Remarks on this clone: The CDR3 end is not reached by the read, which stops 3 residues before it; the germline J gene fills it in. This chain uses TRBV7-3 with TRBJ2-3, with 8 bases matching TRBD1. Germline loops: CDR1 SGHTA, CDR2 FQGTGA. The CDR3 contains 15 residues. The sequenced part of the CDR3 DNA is TGTGCCAGCACCTCTACAGGGGGTAGGGTTGAGACG. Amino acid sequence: CASTSTGGRVET. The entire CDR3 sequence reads CASTSTGGRVETQYF.

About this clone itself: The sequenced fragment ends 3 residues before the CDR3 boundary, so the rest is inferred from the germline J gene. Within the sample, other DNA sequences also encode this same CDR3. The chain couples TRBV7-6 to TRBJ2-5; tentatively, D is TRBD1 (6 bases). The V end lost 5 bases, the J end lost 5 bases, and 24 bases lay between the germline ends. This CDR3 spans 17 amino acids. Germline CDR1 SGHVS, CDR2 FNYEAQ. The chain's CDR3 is CASSLVPGNRVRETQYF. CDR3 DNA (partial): TGTGCCAGCAGCCTAGTTCCCGGCAACAGGGTGAGGGAGACC.

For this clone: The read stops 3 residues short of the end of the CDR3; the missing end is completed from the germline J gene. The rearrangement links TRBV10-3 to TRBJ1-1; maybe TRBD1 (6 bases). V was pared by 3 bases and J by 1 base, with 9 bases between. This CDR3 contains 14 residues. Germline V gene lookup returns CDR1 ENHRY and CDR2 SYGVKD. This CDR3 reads CAISDRTANTEAFF. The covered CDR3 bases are TGTGCCATCAGTGACAGGACAGCGAACACTGAA.

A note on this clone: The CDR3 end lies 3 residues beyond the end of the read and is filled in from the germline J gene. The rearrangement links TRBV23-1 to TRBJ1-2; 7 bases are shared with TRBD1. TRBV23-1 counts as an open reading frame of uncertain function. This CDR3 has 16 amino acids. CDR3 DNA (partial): TGCGCCAGCAGTCAACCCGACAGGGCTTGGTTCTACGAC. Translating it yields CASSQPDRAWFYD. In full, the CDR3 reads CASSQPDRAWFYDYTF.

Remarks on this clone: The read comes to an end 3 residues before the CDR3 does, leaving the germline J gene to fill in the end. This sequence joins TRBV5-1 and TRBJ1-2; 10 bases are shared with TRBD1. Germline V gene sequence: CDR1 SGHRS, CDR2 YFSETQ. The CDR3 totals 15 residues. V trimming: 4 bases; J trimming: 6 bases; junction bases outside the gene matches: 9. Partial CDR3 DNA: TGCGCCAGCAGCACCGGGACAGGGGTTAGGGATGGC. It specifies CASSTGTGVRDG. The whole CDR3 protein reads CASSTGTGVRDGYTF.

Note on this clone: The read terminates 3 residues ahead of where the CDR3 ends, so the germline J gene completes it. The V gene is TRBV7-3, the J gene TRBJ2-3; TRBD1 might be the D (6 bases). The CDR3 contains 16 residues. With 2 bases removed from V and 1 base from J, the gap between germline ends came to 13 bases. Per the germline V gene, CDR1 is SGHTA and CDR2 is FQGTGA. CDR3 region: CASSLQGQKGTDTQYF. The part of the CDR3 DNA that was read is TGTGCCAGCAGCTTACAGGGGCAAAAAGGCACAGATACG. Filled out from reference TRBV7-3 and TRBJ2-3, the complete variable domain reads GAGVSQTPSNKVTEKGKYVELRCDPISGHTALYWYRQSLGQGPEFLIYFQGTGAADDSGLPNDRFFAVRPEGSVSTLKIQRTERGDSAVYLCASSLQGQKGTDTQYFGPGTRLTVL.

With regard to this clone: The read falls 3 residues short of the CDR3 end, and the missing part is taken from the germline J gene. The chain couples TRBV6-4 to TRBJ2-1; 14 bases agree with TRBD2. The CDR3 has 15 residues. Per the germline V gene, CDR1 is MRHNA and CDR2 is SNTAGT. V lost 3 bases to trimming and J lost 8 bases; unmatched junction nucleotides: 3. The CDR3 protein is CASSETSGGAHEQFF. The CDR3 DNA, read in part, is TGTGCCAGCAGTGAGACTAGCGGGGGGGCGCATGAG.

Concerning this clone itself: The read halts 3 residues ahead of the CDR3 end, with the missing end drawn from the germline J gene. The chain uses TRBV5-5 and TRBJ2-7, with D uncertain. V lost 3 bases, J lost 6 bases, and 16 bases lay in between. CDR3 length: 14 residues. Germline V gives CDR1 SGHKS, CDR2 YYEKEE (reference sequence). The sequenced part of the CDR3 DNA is TGTGCCAGCAGCTGGGCCCATCGTGTCGGCGAG. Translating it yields CASSWAHRVGE. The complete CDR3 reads CASSWAHRVGEQYF.

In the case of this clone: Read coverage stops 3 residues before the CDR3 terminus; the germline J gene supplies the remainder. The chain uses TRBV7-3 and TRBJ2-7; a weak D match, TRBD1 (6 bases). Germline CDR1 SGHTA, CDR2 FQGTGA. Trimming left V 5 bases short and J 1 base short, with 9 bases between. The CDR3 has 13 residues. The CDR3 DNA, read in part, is TGTGCCAGCAGCCACGGACAGTCCTACGAG. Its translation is CASSHGQSYE. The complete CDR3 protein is CASSHGQSYEQYF. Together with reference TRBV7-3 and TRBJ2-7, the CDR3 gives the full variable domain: GAGVSQTPSNKVTEKGKYVELRCDPISGHTALYWYRQSLGQGPEFLIYFQGTGAADDSGLPNDRFFAVRPEGSVSTLKIQRTERGDSAVYLCASSHGQSYEQYFGPGTRLTVT.